Below are 22 T cell receptor beta chains sequenced from a single sample in a study of cytomegalovirus exposure and HLA in healthy donors. In the PCR, 60 Vbeta and 13 Jbeta primers were used. TCRdb keeps only in-frame clones here, not all; method: immunoSEQ multiplex PCR. The table shows 170,000 or so clones, with 79% occurring only once. The sequencing sample was made of PBMCs. These receptors all come from a woman aged 40 to 49 in good health and CMV-seronegative.

V is TRBV15 and J is TRBJ2-2, with 10 bases aligning to TRBD2. J lost 2 bases, V lost 5 bases, and 8 bases had no gene match. Germline V gene lookup returns CDR1 LNHNV and CDR2 YYDKDF (reference sequence). The CDR3 covers 17 residues. CDR3 sequence (DNA): TGTGCCACCAGCTACGTTAGGACTAGCGGTAACACCGGGGAGCTGTTTTTT. This gives the protein CATSYVRTSGNTGELFF.

The rearrangement uses TRBV10-1 and TRBJ1-2; unclear D gene. Germline V gene lookup returns CDR1 WNHNN and CDR2 SYGVQD (reference sequence). The V end lost 3 bases, the J end lost 1 base, and 9 bases lay between the germline ends. This CDR3 is built from 14 residues. CDR3 loop: CASSEPGFNYGYTF. CDR3 bases: TGCGCCAGCAGTGAACCGGGTTTTAACTATGGCTACACCTTC.

The V gene is TRBV11-2, the J gene TRBJ2-1, with D maybe TRBD2 (7 bases). Germline loops: CDR1 SGHAT, CDR2 FQNNGV. This CDR3 comprises 16 residues. V lost 5 bases to trimming and J lost 1 base, with 15 bases between them. In DNA, the CDR3 is TGTGCCAGCAGCCCGCTAGGGGGGGAGTCCTACAATGAGCAGTTCTTC. It encodes CASSPLGGESYNEQFF. The whole variable domain, filled in from reference TRBV11-2 and TRBJ2-1, reads EAGVAQSPRYKIIEKRQSVAFWCNPISGHATLYWYQQILGQGPKLLIQFQNNGVVDDSQLPKDRFSAERLKGVDSTLKIQPAKLEDSAVYLCASSPLGGESYNEQFFGPGTRLTVL.

The chain couples TRBV5-1 to TRBJ2-3; 11 bases line up with TRBD2. There are 16 residues in the CDR3. V lost 4 bases to trimming and J lost 1 base; unmatched junction nucleotides: 5. Germline-derived CDR1 and CDR2 are SGHRS and YFSETQ. This CDR3 is CASSPEGLAGTDTQYF. In DNA, the CDR3 is TGCGCCAGCAGCCCGGAGGGACTAGCGGGCACAGATACGCAGTATTTT.

The genes are TRBV4-1 and TRBJ1-1, with D perhaps matching TRBD1 (6 bases). The V end lost 4 bases, the J end lost 4 bases, and 16 bases lay between the germline ends. Per germline, CDR1 MGHRA and CDR2 YSYEKL. The length of the CDR3 is 15 residues. CDR3 bases: TGCGCCAGCAGCCCCGGGCAGGGGTTCCTCACTGAAGCTTTCTTT. It specifies CASSPGQGFLTEAFF.

This chain uses TRBV30 with TRBJ1-2, with TRBD1 matching 8 bases. Germline CDR1 GTSNPN, CDR2 SVGIG (reference sequence). The length of the CDR3 is 13 residues. V dropped 3 bases and J dropped 0; count of bases not matched to a gene: 0. CDR3 residues: CAWRGQANYGYTF. CDR3 DNA: TGTGCCTGGAGGGGACAGGCTAACTATGGCTACACCTTC.

The V gene is TRBV7-6, the J gene TRBJ1-4; the D is unclear. Germline CDR1 and CDR2: SGHVS and FNYEAQ. CDR3 length: 16 amino acids. V gave up 0 bases and J gave up 7 bases, with 15 bases separating them. The CDR3 reads CASSLAFGMGVEKLFF. For the CDR3, the DNA is TGTGCCAGCAGCTTAGCGTTCGGGATGGGCGTTGAAAAACTGTTTTTT.

This clone was detected only a few times. This chain links TRBV5-1 with TRBJ1-2; D is unclear. Germline loops: CDR1 SGHRS, CDR2 YFSETQ. The CDR3 loop spans 14 amino acids. V gave up 2 bases and J gave up 3 bases, with 11 bases separating them. CDR3 bases: TGCGCCAGCAGCTTCGCACCGGGAGACTATGGCTACACCTTC. Its protein product is CASSFAPGDYGYTF.

V usage is TRBV4-1 and J usage is TRBJ2-5; 12 nucleotides line up with TRBD1. The J call may be wrong; the DNA end is better matched by TRBJ2-7. CDR3 size: 15 residues. From germline, CDR1 is MGHRA and CDR2 YSYEKL. The CDR3 loop reads CASSFGTGGFYEQYF. The DNA of the CDR3 is TGCGCCAGCTCTTTCGGGACAGGGGGCTTCTACGAGCAGTACTTC.

This chain links TRBV19 with TRBJ2-3, with 13 bases that match TRBD2. The V gene end was trimmed by 5 bases and the J gene end by 2 bases; junction bases not matched to a gene: 7. The CDR3 is 17 amino acids. Germline V gene lookup returns CDR1 LNHDA and CDR2 SQIVND (reference sequence). As DNA, the CDR3 is TGTGCCAGTAGTGGGACTAGCGGGGCCCGTTTCACAGATACGCAGTATTTT. Amino acid sequence: CASSGTSGARFTDTQYF.

The chain couples TRBV27 to TRBJ2-5; 7 bases line up with TRBD2. This CDR3 has 14 residues. Germline loops: CDR1 MNHEY, CDR2 SMNVEV (reference sequence). The trim removed 2 bases at V and 2 bases at J, leaving 2 bases unmatched. The CDR3 coding sequence is TGTGCCAGCAGTTTAGCGGGAGCGCAAGAGACCCAGTACTTC. This gives the protein CASSLAGAQETQYF.

The chain uses TRBV27 and TRBJ2-1, with 9 bases that match TRBD2. Per the germline V gene, CDR1 is MNHEY and CDR2 is SMNVEV (reference sequence). This CDR3 has 18 amino acids. Germline trimming cut 1 base from V and 4 bases from J; bases unmatched to any gene: 11. The CDR3 DNA reads TGTGCCAGCAGTTTATTGGGGTCGACTAGCGGAGTATACAATGAGCAGTTCTTC. Its protein is CASSLLGSTSGVYNEQFF.

The chain combines TRBV30 with TRBJ2-1; D is undetermined. The V end was cut by 3 bases, the J end by 0 bases, with 9 bases between. CDR3 size: 14 residues. CDR1 is GTSNPN, CDR2 SVGIG, per germline (reference sequence). The DNA for the CDR3 is TGTGCCTGGAGCCTGAGGAGCTCCTACAATGAGCAGTTCTTC. Protein: CAWSLRSSYNEQFF. The whole variable domain, remainder taken from reference TRBV30 and TRBJ2-1, is SQTIHQWPATLVQPVGSPLSLECTVEGTSNPNLYWYRQAAGRGLQLLFYSVGIGQISSEVPQNLSASRPQDRQFILSSKKLLLSDSGFYLCAWSLRSSYNEQFFGPGTRLTVL.

The chain couples TRBV6-4 to TRBJ2-3, with D possibly matching TRBD1 (7 bases). The V gene's germline CDR1 is MRHNA and CDR2 SNTAGT. The CDR3 totals 14 residues. The V end was cut by 3 bases, the J end by 2 bases, with 9 bases between. CDR3 DNA sequence: TGTGCCAGCAGTGAGGAGGGGGCCACAGATACGCAGTATTTT. Its protein is CASSEEGATDTQYF.

V usage is TRBV5-6 and J usage is TRBJ2-3; TRBD1 matches at 9 bases. Per germline, CDR1 SGHDT and CDR2 YYEEEE. The CDR3 runs 15 residues. Trimming at V came to 1 base and at J to 3 bases, leaving 3 bases not matched to a gene. The DNA of the CDR3 is TGTGCCAGCAGCTTGATAGGACAGGGGACAGATACGCAGTATTTT. Translated: CASSLIGQGTDTQYF.

This chain connects TRBV6-6 to TRBJ1-3; 7 nucleotides line up with TRBD1. This CDR3 is built from 15 residues. Germline loops: CDR1 MNHNY, CDR2 SVGAGI (reference sequence). With V trimmed by 5 bases and J by 0 bases, 4 bases remained unmatched. DNA for the CDR3: TGTGCCAGCAGTAGGACAGGACTCTCTGGAAACACCATATATTTT. Translated, it gives CASSRTGLSGNTIYF.

J is TRBJ2-2 and V is TRBV6-1; tentatively, D is TRBD1 (6 bases). V was shortened by 2 bases and J by 5 bases, with 12 bases between the two germline ends. This CDR3 is 15 amino acids long. Germline V CDR1 and CDR2: MNHNS, SASEGT. CDR3: CASSELLGATGELFF. CDR3 DNA sequence: TGTGCCAGCAGTGAACTCCTGGGGGCGACCGGGGAGCTGTTTTTT.

The CDR3 protein is CASSPDGMVYEQYF. The CDR3 bases are TGCGCCAGCAGCCCGGACGGGATGGTCTACGAGCAGTACTTC. The chain has TRBV5-1 and TRBJ2-7, with D possibly matching TRBD2 (5 bases). Germline loops: CDR1 SGHRS, CDR2 YFSETQ. The CDR3 consists of 14 residues. The V gene lost 4 bases and the J gene lost 3 bases, with 14 bases spanning the gap.

This sequence joins TRBV11-3 and TRBJ1-1; D possibly corresponds to TRBD1 (5 bases). Trimming cost V 0 bases and J 8 bases, with 10 bases left between them. This CDR3 has 13 amino acids. CDR1 is SGHNT and CDR2 is YENEEA in the germline V gene. For the CDR3, the DNA is TGTGCCAGCAGCTTAGATCCGGCAGGGGAAGCTTTCTTT. This gives the protein CASSLDPAGEAFF.

The chain employs TRBV6-5 and TRBJ1-4; TRBD1 matches 9 bases. This CDR3 has 16 amino acids. Germline V gene lookup returns CDR1 MNHEY and CDR2 SVGAGI. V shed 2 bases and J 7 bases; nucleotides not matched to a gene: 8. CDR3 sequence: CASSYRTGQGGEKLFF. CDR3 bases: TGTGCCAGCAGTTACCGTACGGGACAGGGAGGTGAAAAACTGTTTTTT.

V and J are TRBV7-8 and TRBJ2-5; D is undetermined. The DNA end lines up better with TRBJ2-7; the J call may be wrong. Germline CDR1 SGHVS, CDR2 FQNEAQ. This CDR3 spans 13 amino acids. CDR3 protein: CASSTRVIYEQYF. The CDR3 DNA follows: TGTGCCAGCAGCACCCGGGTGATCTACGAGCAGTACTTC.

V gene TRBV6-1 combines with J gene TRBJ2-1, with D unclear. Germline V lookup: CDR1 MNHNS, CDR2 SASEGT. The CDR3 contains 14 residues. With 5 bases removed from V and 9 bases from J, the gap between germline ends came to 17 bases. The CDR3 loop is CASSPSQTPTEQFF. Written as DNA, the CDR3 is TGTGCCAGCAGTCCGAGCCAAACCCCCACTGAGCAGTTCTTC.